This TCR beta chain was identified during a study of blood T cell repertoires in COVID-19. Study-level background: Samples representing acute and convalescent COVID-19 were sourced from the United States, Italy and Spain. PBMCs, B-cell-depleted T cells, or T cells were the source of the cDNA or gDNA that made up the material.

Original analysis: From reference gene primer amplification, estimates of nucleated cell counts were derived. Profiling relied on immunoSEQ multiplex PCR, and the TCRdb table lists in-frame clones only, not all of them. The D gene and trimming were derived from the DNA, and the V and J assignments and clone size from that table. The sample has about 150,000 clones; approximately 88% are singletons. With 5 bases removed from V and 5 bases from J, the gap between germline ends came to 17 bases. The CDR3 is made up of 14 amino acids. Germline CDR1 is SQVTM and CDR2 is ANQGSEA. The rearrangement links TRBV29-1 to TRBJ2-3; a weak D match, TRBD1 (6 bases). The sequencing input was peripheral blood. This TCR came from a man between 65 and 85 years old with acute or convalescent COVID-19. The CDR3 loop is CSVLNPLQGDTQYF. The CDR3, as DNA: TGCAGCGTTCTCAACCCCCTACAGGGAGATACGCAGTATTTT.